This T cell receptor (beta chain) was sequenced for a study of blood T cell repertoires in COVID-19. Turning to the study itself: The samples span acute and convalescent COVID-19 from the United States, Italy and Spain. In each case, the material was cDNA or gDNA derived from T cells, B-cell-depleted T cells, or PBMCs.

Per germline, CDR1 LNHDA and CDR2 SQIVND (reference sequence). The CDR3 has 14 residues. V lost 2 bases and J 8 bases, leaving 10 bases between the germline ends. Authors' analysis steps: Reference gene primer amplification in the assay estimated nucleated cell counts. Method: immunoSEQ multiplex PCR; TCRdb's copy keeps in-frame clones and lacks some. For V, J and clone size, that table is used; D and trimming come from the DNA. The sample has about 70,000 clones, approximately 83% seen once. The receptor was isolated from a human donor in a cohort sampled during active COVID-19. This chain uses TRBV19 with TRBJ1-6; possible D gene TRBD1, 5 bases. The specimen sequenced was peripheral blood. The CDR3 nucleotides read TGTGCCAGTAGTATAACCAGGGAGGATTCACCCCTCCACTTT. Translated, it gives CASSITREDSPLHF.